These T cell receptor beta chains were read from a single sample in a study of blood T cell repertoires in COVID-19. Measured with immunoSEQ multiplex PCR; TCRdb has only the in-frame clones, and not every one. The sample holds about 200,000 clones, 85% seen once. The sample consisted of PBMCs or T cells enriched from blood (not recorded which). These receptors were taken from a man aged 35-49 years who had recovered from COVID-19. Each CDR3 is given with its conserved first and last residue. The order of the fields is V gene, D gene, J gene, clone size, CDR3 DNA, CDR3 protein. D genes are given only for firm matches. Only some rows state a clone size, as once, few, many or a class for expanded clones.

V gene: TRBV6-1; D gene: TRBD1; J gene: TRBJ1-6; clone size: few; CDR3 DNA: TGTGCCAGCAGTGAGGGGACAGGGAATAATTCACCCCTCCACTTT; CDR3 protein: CASSEGTGNNSPLHF
V gene: TRBV29-1; D gene: -; J gene: TRBJ2-1; clone size: once; CDR3 DNA: TGCAGCGTTGCTAGGTCGGGAGCTTACAATGAGCAGTTCTTC; CDR3 protein: CSVARSGAYNEQFF
V gene: TRBV25-1; D gene: TRBD2; J gene: TRBJ2-7; clone size: -; CDR3 DNA: TGTGCCAGCAGTTACCGGGAGGGCTACGAGCAGTACTTC; CDR3 protein: CASSYREGYEQYF
V gene: TRBV9; D gene: -; J gene: TRBJ2-1; clone size: -; CDR3 DNA: TGTGCCAGCAGCCCAGAGACGGGGTCCTACAATGAGCAGTTCTTC; CDR3 protein: CASSPETGSYNEQFF
V gene: TRBV7-2; D gene: TRBD1; J gene: TRBJ2-7; clone size: -; CDR3 DNA: TGTGCCAGCAGCAAGAGACAGGGACCCTACGAGCAGTACTTC; CDR3 protein: CASSKRQGPYEQYF
V gene: TRBV30; D gene: -; J gene: TRBJ1-6; clone size: few; CDR3 DNA: TGTGCCTGGAGTAATGGGCAGGGGCATTCACCCCTCCACTTT; CDR3 protein: CAWSNGQGHSPLHF
V gene: TRBV19; D gene: -; J gene: TRBJ2-7; clone size: -; CDR3 DNA: TGTGCCAGTAGTATCATGGCGGGGAACTCCTACGAGCAGTACTTC; CDR3 protein: CASSIMAGNSYEQYF
V gene: TRBV19; D gene: -; J gene: TRBJ1-1; clone size: few; CDR3 DNA: TGTGCCAGTAGTACGACAGGCTTCAACACTGAAGCTTTCTTT; CDR3 protein: CASSTTGFNTEAFF
V gene: TRBV15; D gene: -; J gene: TRBJ2-7; clone size: -; CDR3 DNA: TGTGCCACCAGCAGAGGATCGGAGAGCTCCTACGAGCAGTACTTC; CDR3 protein: CATSRGSESSYEQYF
V gene: TRBV2; D gene: -; J gene: TRBJ2-6; clone size: -; CDR3 DNA: TGTGCCAGCGGACAAACTGGTACTGGGGCCAACGTCCTGACTTTC; CDR3 protein: CASGQTGTGANVLTF
V gene: TRBV4-3; D gene: -; J gene: TRBJ2-7; clone size: -; CDR3 DNA: TGCGCCAGCAGCCAAGATACAGCCTTGAGTCGTATCGAGCAGTACTTC; CDR3 protein: CASSQDTALSRIEQYF
V gene: TRBV10-3; D gene: -; J gene: TRBJ2-6; clone size: many; CDR3 DNA: TGTGCCATCAGTGACAACTCTGGGGCCAACGTCCTGACTTTC; CDR3 protein: CAISDNSGANVLTF
V gene: TRBV5-1; D gene: TRBD2; J gene: TRBJ2-7; clone size: -; CDR3 DNA: TGCGCCAGCAGGCCTCAACTAGCGGAAGGGTATGGGCAGTACTTC; CDR3 protein: CASRPQLAEGYGQYF
V gene: TRBV7-9; D gene: TRBD2; J gene: TRBJ2-7; clone size: -; CDR3 DNA: TGTGCCAGCAGCCCCGGACTAGCGGGATTCGAATTCTCCTACGAGCAGTACTTC; CDR3 protein: CASSPGLAGFEFSYEQYF
V gene: TRBV27; D gene: TRBD2; J gene: TRBJ2-7; clone size: -; CDR3 DNA: TGTGCCAGCAGTTTACTCCTTCCCAGCGGGGGAGCATACGAGCAGTACTTC; CDR3 protein: CASSLLLPSGGAYEQYF
V gene: TRBV10-2; D gene: TRBD2; J gene: TRBJ2-3; clone size: -; CDR3 DNA: TGCGCCAGCAGTGGACTAGCGGTTAGCACAGATACGCAGTATTTT; CDR3 protein: CASSGLAVSTDTQYF
V gene: TRBV9; D gene: -; J gene: TRBJ2-7; clone size: -; CDR3 DNA: TGTGCCAGCAGCGTAGCCGGGGGTAATTGGGACGAGCAGTACTTC; CDR3 protein: CASSVAGGNWDEQYF
V gene: TRBV6-4; D gene: TRBD2; J gene: TRBJ2-3; clone size: -; CDR3 DNA: TGTGCCAGCAGTCTGGGGACTAGCGGGAAGACAGATACGCAGTATTTT; CDR3 protein: CASSLGTSGKTDTQYF
V gene: TRBV27; D gene: TRBD2; J gene: TRBJ2-3; clone size: once; CDR3 DNA: TGTGCCAGCAGTGCCCCCCCCAAACTAGCGGCCCAGGGGGATACGCAGTATTTT; CDR3 protein: CASSAPPKLAAQGDTQYF
V gene: TRBV27; D gene: -; J gene: TRBJ1-4; clone size: -; CDR3 DNA: TGTGCCAGCAGTTCGTCGGGGACTAATGAAAAACTGTTTTTT; CDR3 protein: CASSSSGTNEKLFF